The present T cell receptor (beta chain) was sequenced within a study of Graves' ophthalmopathy and Graves' hyperthyroidism. Study background: Upon initial diagnosis and before any treatment, peripheral blood was collected. General study findings and limits: Blood also carried most expanded thyroid clonotypes exceeding 0.001 frequency.

PBMCs originated in about 9.8 ml of fresh peripheral blood. This clonotype has ten or more counts. Its antigen is still unknown. Amplification of TCR beta CDR3 regions used RNA transcripts. The first-round RT-PCR employed HTBI primers together with the Qiagen OneStep RT-PCR kit. A multiplex PCR was then performed as the second round. TCRdb used MiXCR to reprocess the multiplex PCR reads, holding one entry per CDR3 protein. Of hundreds of thousands of distinct CDR3 sequences in the sample, about a fifth are singletons; the top ten hold roughly 7.4%. V lost 0 bases and J 6 bases, leaving 9 bases between the germline ends. The CDR3 loop spans 13 amino acids. Per the germline V gene, CDR1 is DFQATT and CDR2 is SNEGSKA (reference sequence).

Material: peripheral blood. This receptor was identified in a woman aged 18-35 years with stable Graves' hyperthyroidism. Some clones in this sample may be carry-over from other donors' samples. The chain employs TRBV20-1 and TRBJ1-5, with no clear D. The CDR3 DNA sequence: TGCAGTGCTAGAGAACGGCGCGGTCAGCCCCAGCATTTT. Protein sequence: CSARERRGQPQHF.